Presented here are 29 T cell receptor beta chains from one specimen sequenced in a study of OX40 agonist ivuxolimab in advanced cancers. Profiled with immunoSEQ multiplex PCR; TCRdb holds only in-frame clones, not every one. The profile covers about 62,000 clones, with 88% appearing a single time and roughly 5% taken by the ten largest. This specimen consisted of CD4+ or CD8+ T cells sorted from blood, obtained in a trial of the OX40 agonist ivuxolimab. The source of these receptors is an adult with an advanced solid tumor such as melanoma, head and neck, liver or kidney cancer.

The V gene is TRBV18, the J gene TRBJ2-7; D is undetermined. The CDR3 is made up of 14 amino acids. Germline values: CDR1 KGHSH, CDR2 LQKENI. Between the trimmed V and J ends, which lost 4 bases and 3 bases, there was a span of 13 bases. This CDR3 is CASSLGSSDYEQYF. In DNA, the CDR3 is TGTGCCAGCTCACTGGGGTCATCGGACTACGAGCAGTACTTC.

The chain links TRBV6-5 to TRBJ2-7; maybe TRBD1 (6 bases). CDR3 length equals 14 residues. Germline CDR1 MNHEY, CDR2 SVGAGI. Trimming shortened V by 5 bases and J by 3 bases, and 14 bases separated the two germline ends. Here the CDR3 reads CASSDRGNLYEQYF. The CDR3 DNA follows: TGTGCCAGCAGTGATAGGGGGAATCTCTACGAGCAGTACTTC.

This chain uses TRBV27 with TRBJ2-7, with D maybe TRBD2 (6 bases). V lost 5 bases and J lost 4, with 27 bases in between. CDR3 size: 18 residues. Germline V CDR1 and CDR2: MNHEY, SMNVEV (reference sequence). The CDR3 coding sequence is TGTGCCAGCAGTCCCCGGACCGGGACGGGGGAAGTAAGGTACGAGCAGTACTTC. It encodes CASSPRTGTGEVRYEQYF.

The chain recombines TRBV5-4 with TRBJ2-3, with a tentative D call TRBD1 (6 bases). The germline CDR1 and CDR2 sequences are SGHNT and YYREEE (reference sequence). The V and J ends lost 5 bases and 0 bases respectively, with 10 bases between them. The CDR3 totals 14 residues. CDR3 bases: TGTGCCAGCAGACAGGACAGTAGCACAGATACGCAGTATTTT. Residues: CASRQDSSTDTQYF.

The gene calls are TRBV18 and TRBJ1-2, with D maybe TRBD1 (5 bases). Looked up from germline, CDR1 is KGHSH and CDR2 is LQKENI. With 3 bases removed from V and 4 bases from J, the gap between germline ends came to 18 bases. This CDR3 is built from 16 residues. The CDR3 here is CASSPISGPDTYGYTF. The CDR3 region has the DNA TGTGCCAGCTCACCGATTTCGGGACCGGATACCTATGGCTACACCTTC. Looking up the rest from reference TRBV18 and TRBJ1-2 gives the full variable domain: NAGVMQNPRHLVRRRGQEARLRCSPMKGHSHVYWYRQLPEEGLKFMVYLQKENIIDESGMPKERFSAEFPKEGPSILRIQQVVRGDSAAYFCASSPISGPDTYGYTFGSGTRLTVV.

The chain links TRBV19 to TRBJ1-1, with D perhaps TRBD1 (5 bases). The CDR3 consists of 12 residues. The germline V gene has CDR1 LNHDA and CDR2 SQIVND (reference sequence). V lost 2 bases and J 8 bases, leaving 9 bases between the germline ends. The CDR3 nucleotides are TGTGCCAGTAGTATAATGGGGGTAGAAGCTTTCTTT. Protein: CASSIMGVEAFF.

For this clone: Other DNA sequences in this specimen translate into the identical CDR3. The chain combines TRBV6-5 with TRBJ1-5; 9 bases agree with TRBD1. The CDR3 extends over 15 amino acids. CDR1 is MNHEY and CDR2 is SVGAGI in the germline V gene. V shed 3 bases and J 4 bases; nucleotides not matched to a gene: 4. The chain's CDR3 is CASSYGGQGNQPQHF. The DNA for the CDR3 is TGTGCCAGCAGTTATGGGGGACAGGGAAATCAGCCCCAGCATTTT.

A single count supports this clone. The CDR3 loop is CASSLNFMTDEQYF. The CDR3 DNA sequence: TGTGCCAGCAGCTTAAATTTTATGACTGACGAGCAGTACTTC. The chain employs TRBV11-2 and TRBJ2-7; no definite D call. Trimming cost V 2 bases and J 5 bases, with 13 bases left between them. Germline lookup yields CDR1 SGHAT and CDR2 FQNNGV. This CDR3 spans 14 amino acids. Using reference TRBV11-2 and TRBJ2-7 for the parts outside the CDR3, the full variable domain is EAGVAQSPRYKIIEKRQSVAFWCNPISGHATLYWYQQILGQGPKLLIQFQNNGVVDDSQLPKDRFSAERLKGVDSTLKIQPAKLEDSAVYLCASSLNFMTDEQYFGPGTRLTVT.

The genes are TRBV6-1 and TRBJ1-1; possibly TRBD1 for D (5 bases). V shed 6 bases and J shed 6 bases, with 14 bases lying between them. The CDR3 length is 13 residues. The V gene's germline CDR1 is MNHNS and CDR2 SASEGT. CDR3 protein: CASRQDLRAEAFF. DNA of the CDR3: TGTGCCAGCAGACAGGATCTTCGGGCTGAAGCTTTCTTT.

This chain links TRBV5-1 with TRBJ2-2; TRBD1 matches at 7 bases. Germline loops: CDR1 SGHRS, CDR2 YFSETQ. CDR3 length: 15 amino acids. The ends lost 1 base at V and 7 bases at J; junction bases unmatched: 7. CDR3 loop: CASSLQGGRDGELFF. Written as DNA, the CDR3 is TGCGCCAGCAGCTTGCAAGGGGGCAGAGACGGGGAGCTGTTTTTT.

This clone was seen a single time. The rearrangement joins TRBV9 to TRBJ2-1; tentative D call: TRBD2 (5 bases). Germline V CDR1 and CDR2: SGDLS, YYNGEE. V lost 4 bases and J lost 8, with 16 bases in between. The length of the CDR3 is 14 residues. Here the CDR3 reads CASSNTVLGDEQFF. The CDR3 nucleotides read TGTGCCAGCAGCAACACTGTCCTCGGGGATGAGCAGTTCTTC. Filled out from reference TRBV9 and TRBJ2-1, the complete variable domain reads DSGVTQTPKHLITATGQRVTLRCSPRSGDLSVYWYQQSLDQGLQFLIQYYNGEERAKGNILERFSAQQFPDLHSELNLSSLELGDSALYFCASSNTVLGDEQFFGPGTRLTVL.

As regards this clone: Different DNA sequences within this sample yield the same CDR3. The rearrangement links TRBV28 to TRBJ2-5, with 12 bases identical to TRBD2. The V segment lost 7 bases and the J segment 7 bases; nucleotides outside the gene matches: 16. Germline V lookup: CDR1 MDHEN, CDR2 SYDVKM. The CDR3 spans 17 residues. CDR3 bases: TGTGCCAGCACTCGCTCGGGACTAGCGGGCCGGGGTGGGACCCAGTACTTC. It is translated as CASTRSGLAGRGGTQYF.

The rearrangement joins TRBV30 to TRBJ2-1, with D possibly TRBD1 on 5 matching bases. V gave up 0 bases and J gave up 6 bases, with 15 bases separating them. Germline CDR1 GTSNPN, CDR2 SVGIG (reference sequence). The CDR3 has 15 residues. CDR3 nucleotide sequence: TGTGCCTGGAGTGTCACGGCCCTTAGGGGCAATGAGCAGTTCTTC. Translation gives CAWSVTALRGNEQFF.

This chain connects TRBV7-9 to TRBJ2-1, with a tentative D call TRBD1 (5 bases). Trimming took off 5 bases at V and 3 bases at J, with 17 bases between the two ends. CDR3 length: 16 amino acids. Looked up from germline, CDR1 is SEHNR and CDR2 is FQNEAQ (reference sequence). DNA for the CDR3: TGTGCCAGCAGCCAAGACAGCCGGATTATCTACAATGAGCAGTTCTTC. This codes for CASSQDSRIIYNEQFF.

The CDR3 coding sequence is TGTGCCTTGGAAGGGGGCACAGATACGCAGTATTTT. Translation gives CALEGGTDTQYF. This chain uses TRBV30 with TRBJ2-3; tentative D call: TRBD1 (5 bases). CDR3 length equals 12 residues. The germline V gene encodes CDR1 GTSNPN and CDR2 SVGIG (reference sequence). V gave up 7 bases and J gave up 1 base, with 9 bases separating them.

CDR3 in amino acids: CASSVQGTPYEQYF. DNA for the CDR3: TGTGCCAGCAGTGTGCAGGGGACCCCCTACGAGCAGTACTTC. The chain couples TRBV2 to TRBJ2-7; tentatively, D is TRBD1 (6 bases). Germline V gene sequence: CDR1 SNHLY, CDR2 FYNNEI. V lost 4 bases to trimming and J lost 2 bases, with 12 bases between them. This CDR3 region has 14 residues.

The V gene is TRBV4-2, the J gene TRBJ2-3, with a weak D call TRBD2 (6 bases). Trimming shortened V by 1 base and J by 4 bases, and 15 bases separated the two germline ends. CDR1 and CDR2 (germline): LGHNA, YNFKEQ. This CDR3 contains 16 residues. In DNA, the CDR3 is TGTGCCAGCAGCCAAGGGGGGGTGGGAGGTGCAGATACGCAGTATTTT. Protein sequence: CASSQGGVGGADTQYF.

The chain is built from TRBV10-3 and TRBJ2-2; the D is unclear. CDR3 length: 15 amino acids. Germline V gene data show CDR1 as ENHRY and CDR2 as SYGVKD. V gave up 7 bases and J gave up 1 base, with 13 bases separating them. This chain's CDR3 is CAIKSSTGNTGELFF. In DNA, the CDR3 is TGTGCCATCAAATCGAGCACGGGGAACACCGGGGAGCTGTTTTTT.

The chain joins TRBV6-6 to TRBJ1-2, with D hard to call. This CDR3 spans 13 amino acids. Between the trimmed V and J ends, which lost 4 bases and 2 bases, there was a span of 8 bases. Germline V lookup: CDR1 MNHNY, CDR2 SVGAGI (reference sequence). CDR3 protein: CASSLGINYGYTF. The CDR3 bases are TGTGCCAGCAGTTTGGGGATAAACTATGGCTACACCTTC.

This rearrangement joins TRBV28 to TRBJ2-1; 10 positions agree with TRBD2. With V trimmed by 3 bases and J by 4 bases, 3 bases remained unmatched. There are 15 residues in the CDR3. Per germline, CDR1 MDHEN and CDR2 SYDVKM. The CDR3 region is CASSFSGGSYNEQFF. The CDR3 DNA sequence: TGTGCCAGCAGTTTTAGCGGGGGGTCGTACAATGAGCAGTTCTTC.

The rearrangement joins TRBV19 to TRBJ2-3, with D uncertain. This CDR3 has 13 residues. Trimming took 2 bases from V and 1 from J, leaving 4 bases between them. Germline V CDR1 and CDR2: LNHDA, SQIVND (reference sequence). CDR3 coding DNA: TGTGCCAGTAGTATAACCCGCACAGATACGCAGTATTTT. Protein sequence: CASSITRTDTQYF.

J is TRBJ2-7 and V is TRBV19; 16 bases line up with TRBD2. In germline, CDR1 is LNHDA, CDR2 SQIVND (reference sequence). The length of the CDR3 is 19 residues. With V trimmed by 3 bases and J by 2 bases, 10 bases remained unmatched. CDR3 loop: CASSIFPGLAGGPTYEQYF. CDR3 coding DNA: TGTGCCAGTAGTATTTTCCCGGGACTAGCGGGAGGGCCCACCTACGAGCAGTACTTC.

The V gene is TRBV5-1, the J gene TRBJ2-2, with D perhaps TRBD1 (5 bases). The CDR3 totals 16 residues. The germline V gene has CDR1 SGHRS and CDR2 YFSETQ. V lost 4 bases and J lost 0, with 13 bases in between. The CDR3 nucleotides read TGCGCCAGCAGCCTCTACGGACAATCGAACACCGGGGAGCTGTTTTTT. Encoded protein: CASSLYGQSNTGELFF.

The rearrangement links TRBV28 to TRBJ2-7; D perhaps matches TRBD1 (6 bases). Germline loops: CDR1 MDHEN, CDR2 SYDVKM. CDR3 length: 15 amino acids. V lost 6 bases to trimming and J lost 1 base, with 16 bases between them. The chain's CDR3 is CASRTTGLGSYEQYF. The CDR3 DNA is TGTGCCAGCAGAACTACAGGGTTAGGGTCCTACGAGCAGTACTTC.

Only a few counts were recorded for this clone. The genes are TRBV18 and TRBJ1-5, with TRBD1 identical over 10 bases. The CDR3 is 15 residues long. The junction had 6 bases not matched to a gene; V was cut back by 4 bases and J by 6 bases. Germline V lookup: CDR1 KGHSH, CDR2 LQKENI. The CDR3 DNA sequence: TGTGCCAGCTCACTAGAGGGACAGGGGCGTCAGCCCCAGCATTTT. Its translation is CASSLEGQGRQPQHF.

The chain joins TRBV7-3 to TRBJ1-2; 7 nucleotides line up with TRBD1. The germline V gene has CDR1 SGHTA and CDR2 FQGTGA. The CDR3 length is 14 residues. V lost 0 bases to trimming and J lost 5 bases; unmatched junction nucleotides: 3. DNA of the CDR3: TGTGCCAGCAGCTTAACATCGACAGGGTATGGCTACACCTTC. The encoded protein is CASSLTSTGYGYTF.

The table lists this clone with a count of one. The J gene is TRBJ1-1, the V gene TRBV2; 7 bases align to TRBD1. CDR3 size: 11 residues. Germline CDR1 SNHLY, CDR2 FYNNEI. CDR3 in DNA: TGTGCTAATAGGGGGCTTGATGAAGCTTTCTTT. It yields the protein CANRGLDEAFF.

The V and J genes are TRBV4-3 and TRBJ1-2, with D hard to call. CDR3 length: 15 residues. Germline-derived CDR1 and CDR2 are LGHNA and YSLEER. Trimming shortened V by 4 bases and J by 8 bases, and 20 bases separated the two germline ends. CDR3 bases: TGCGCCAGCAGCCGAATGGAGACGGAGCTATGGGGCTACACCTTC. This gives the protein CASSRMETELWGYTF.

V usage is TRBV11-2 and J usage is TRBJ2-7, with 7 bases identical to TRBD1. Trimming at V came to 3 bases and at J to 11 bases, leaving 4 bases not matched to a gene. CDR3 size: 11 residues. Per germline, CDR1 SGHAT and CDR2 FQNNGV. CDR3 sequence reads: CASSLTGLEYF. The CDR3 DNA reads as TGTGCCAGCAGCTTGACAGGGTTGGAGTACTTC.